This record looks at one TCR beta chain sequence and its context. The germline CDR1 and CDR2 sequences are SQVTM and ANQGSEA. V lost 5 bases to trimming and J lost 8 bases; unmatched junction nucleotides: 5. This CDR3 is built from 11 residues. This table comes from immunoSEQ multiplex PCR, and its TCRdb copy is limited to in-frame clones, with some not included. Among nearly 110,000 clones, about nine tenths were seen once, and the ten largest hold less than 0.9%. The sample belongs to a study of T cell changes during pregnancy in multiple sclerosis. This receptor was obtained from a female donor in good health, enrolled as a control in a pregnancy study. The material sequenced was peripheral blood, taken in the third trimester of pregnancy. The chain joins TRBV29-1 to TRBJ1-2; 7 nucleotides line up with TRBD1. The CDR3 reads CSVTTGAGYTF. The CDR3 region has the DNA TGCAGCGTTACTACAGGGGCCGGCTACACCTTC.